These T cell receptor beta chains were read from a single sample in a study of blood T cell repertoires in COVID-19. Assay used: immunoSEQ multiplex PCR; TCRdb lists only in-frame clones, some missing. The profile covers approximately 130,000 clones, with around 86% appearing a single time and 18% taken by the ten largest. The sequenced sample consisted of PBMCs or T cells enriched from blood (not recorded which). Receptors were obtained from a man aged 25 to 45 who had recovered from COVID-19. Both conserved end residues are part of each CDR3. Each record gives: clone size, V gene, D gene, J gene, CDR3 DNA, CDR3 protein. D genes are given only for firm matches. Only some rows state a clone size, as once, few, many or a class for expanded clones.

NA	TRBV6-5	NA	TRBJ2-3	TGTGCCAGCAGTTACTCCAGGCGCACAGATACGCAGTATTTT	CASSYSRRTDTQYF
NA	TRBV3-1/TRBV3-2	TRBD2	TRBJ2-7	TGTGCCAGCAGCCCCGTCTTGGCGAGCGGGACCTACGAGCAGTACTTC	CASSPVLASGTYEQYF
NA	TRBV6-5	NA	TRBJ1-2	TGTGCCAGCACCCCAGGGACATCCTATGGCTACACCTTC	CASTPGTSYGYTF
NA	TRBV12-3/TRBV12-4	TRBD1	TRBJ1-1	TGTGCCAGCAGACGACAGGGGAACACTGAAGCTTTCTTT	CASRRQGNTEAFF
NA	TRBV27	NA	TRBJ2-1	TGTGCCAGTATAGCTCCATCGTACAATGAGCAGTTCTTC	CASIAPSYNEQFF
once	TRBV7-3	TRBD1	TRBJ1-2	TGTGCCAGCAGCCCCGGACAGGGCAATGGCTACACCTTC	CASSPGQGNGYTF
NA	TRBV10-2	TRBD1	TRBJ1-1	TGCGCCAGCAGGCCAGGGGGCGCCGACACTGAAGCTTTCTTT	CASRPGGADTEAFF
once	TRBV5-1	NA	TRBJ1-1	TGCGCCAGCAGCTTGTGGCAGGGTGACACTGAAGCTTTCTTT	CASSLWQGDTEAFF
NA	TRBV24-1	TRBD1	TRBJ2-5	TGTGCCACCAGTGAATCCGGGACAGGAAAGACCCAGTACTTC	CATSESGTGKTQYF
NA	TRBV27	TRBD1	TRBJ2-2	TGTGCCAGCAGCCTGGGACAGGCCCCCGGGGAGCTGTTTTTT	CASSLGQAPGELFF
NA	TRBV10-2	NA	TRBJ2-3	TGCGCCAGCAGTGTAGTCCCCTCTAGCACAGATACGCAGTATTTT	CASSVVPSSTDTQYF
NA	TRBV5-1	TRBD2	TRBJ2-5	TGCGCCAGCAGCTTGGGCGCGGGGGGGCCGGAGACCCAGTACTTC	CASSLGAGGPETQYF
NA	TRBV7-9	NA	TRBJ1-5	TGTGCCAGCAGCTTAGACCAACATAGCAATCAGCCCCAGCATTTT	CASSLDQHSNQPQHF
NA	TRBV7-2	TRBD2	TRBJ2-1	TGTGCCAGCAGCGCATCGGGACTAACCAGTGAGCAGTTCTTC	CASSASGLTSEQFF
NA	TRBV29-1	NA	TRBJ1-1	TGCAGCGTTGAAACAGGGCCTTACACTGAAGCTTTCTTT	CSVETGPYTEAFF
NA	TRBV9	TRBD1	TRBJ1-4	TGTGCCAGCAGCGGGGCATTCGGGACAGTAGATGAAAAACTGTTTTTT	CASSGAFGTVDEKLFF
NA	TRBV10-2	NA	TRBJ2-7	TGCGCCAGCACTCAGGGTTACGAGCAGTACTTC	CASTQGYEQYF
NA	TRBV20-1	NA	TRBJ2-1	TGCAGTGCCGTTAAATTCAATGAGCAGTTCTTC	CSAVKFNEQFF
NA	TRBV5-6	TRBD1	TRBJ2-1	TGTGCCAGCAGCATAGGACAGGGGGGGTACAATGAGCAGTTCTTC	CASSIGQGGYNEQFF
NA	TRBV11-2	TRBD1	TRBJ1-2	TGTGCCAGCAGCCCTAACCGGACAGGACGCTACACCTTC	CASSPNRTGRYTF
NA	TRBV3-1/TRBV3-2	NA	TRBJ2-5	TGTGCCAGCAAGGGACCGGCGGCAGGAGGGAAAGAGACCCAGTACTTC	CASKGPAAGGKETQYF
NA	TRBV15	TRBD2	TRBJ2-7	TGTGCCACCAGCAGAGAGACTAGCGGTGGACTCGAGCAGTACTTC	CATSRETSGGLEQYF
NA	TRBV5-1	NA	TRBJ2-2	TGCGCCAGCAGCTTGGACATCCAGGTCGCCGGGGAGCTGTTTTTT	CASSLDIQVAGELFF
NA	TRBV19	TRBD1	TRBJ1-2	TGTGCCAGTAGTACCGACAGGGCTTATGGCTACACCTTC	CASSTDRAYGYTF
NA	TRBV3-1/TRBV3-2	TRBD1	TRBJ2-5	TGTGCCAGCAGCCAAGCCGGGACAGGGTTCCAAGAGACCCAGTACTTC	CASSQAGTGFQETQYF
once	TRBV27	NA	TRBJ1-1	TGTGCCAGCAGTTCCCGGGACAAGGAATGGGGGAACACTGAAGCTTTCTTT	CASSSRDKEWGNTEAFF
few	TRBV5-6	NA	TRBJ1-1	TGTGCCAGCAGCTTCTTCACTACAGGGACGCCTAACACTGAAGCTTTCTTT	CASSFFTTGTPNTEAFF
NA	TRBV19	TRBD1	TRBJ1-1	TGTGCCAGTAGTGCAGTGGACAGGGCGAACACTGAAGCTTTCTTT	CASSAVDRANTEAFF